This TCR beta chain emerged from a study of T-cell memory formation after mild COVID-19. Study summary: TCR clusters were largely donor specific.

CDR1 is SGHRS and CDR2 is YFSETQ in the germline V gene. The CDR3 sequence is 14 residues long. V was pared by 4 bases and J by 2 bases, with 12 bases between. With constant-segment primers, 5'RACE yielded cDNA libraries of TCR alpha and TCR beta that carried sample barcodes and UMIs. MiXCR was run by TCRdb on the 5' RACE reads, yielding one entry per CDR3 protein. The sample lists roughly 500,000 distinct CDR3 sequences; roughly 21% were seen once. Study conclusions and caveats: Those CD4+ clones that contracted were mainly in CM and EM (CD8+ ones in EMRA). Clones contracting across day 15 to 85 had a balanced CD4/CD8 profile; later expanding clones leaned CD4+.

To note about this clonotype: Antigen specificity is unknown.

This TCR was recovered from an adult woman who had mild COVID-19 (a few samples of this study predate the infection). Cell type and time point are not known. The sample was PBMCs or a T cell subset sorted from them (not recorded which). The V gene is TRBV5-1, the J gene TRBJ1-1; maybe TRBD1 (6 bases). This CDR3 reads CASSVGQINTEAFF. In DNA form, the CDR3 reads TGCGCCAGCAGCGTAGGACAGATCAACACTGAAGCTTTCTTT.